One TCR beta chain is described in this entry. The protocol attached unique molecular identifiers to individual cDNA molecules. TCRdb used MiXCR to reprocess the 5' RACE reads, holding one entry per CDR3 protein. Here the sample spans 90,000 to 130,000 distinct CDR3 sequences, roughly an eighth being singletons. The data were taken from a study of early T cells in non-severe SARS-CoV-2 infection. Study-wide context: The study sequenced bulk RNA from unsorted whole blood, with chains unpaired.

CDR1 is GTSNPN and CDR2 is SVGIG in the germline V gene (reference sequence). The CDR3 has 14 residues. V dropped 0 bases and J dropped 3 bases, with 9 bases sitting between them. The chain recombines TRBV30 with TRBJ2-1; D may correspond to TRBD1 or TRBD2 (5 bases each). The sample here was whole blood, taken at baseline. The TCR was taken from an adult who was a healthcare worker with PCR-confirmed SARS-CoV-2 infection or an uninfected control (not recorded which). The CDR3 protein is CAWSVSGLYNEQFF. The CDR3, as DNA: TGTGCCTGGAGTGTATCGGGGCTCTACAATGAGCAGTTCTTC. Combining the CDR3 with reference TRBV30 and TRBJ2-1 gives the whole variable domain SQTIHQWPATLVQPVGSPLSLECTVEGTSNPNLYWYRQAAGRGLQLLFYSVGIGQISSEVPQNLSASRPQDRQFILSSKKLLLSDSGFYLCAWSVSGLYNEQFFGPGTRLTVL.